This T cell receptor (beta chain) is drawn from a study of blood T cells in healthy people across ages. The study recruited healthy Caucasian donors from Russia who were aged roughly 6 to 95. Extraction of total RNA produced a minimum of 5 micrograms from each sample. A second about 6 to 11 cycle PCR used barcoded and J-beta primers. The authors tagged each cDNA molecule using a template-switch adaptor with 12 random nucleotides. All samples yielded 3 million or more CDR3-containing paired-end reads. Each CDR3 protein gets one entry after TCRdb re-called the 5' RACE reads with MiXCR. Here the sample spans hundreds of thousands of distinct CDR3 sequences, 35% to 50% being singletons. Trimming cost V 6 bases and J 3 bases, with 12 bases left between them. Germline-derived CDR1 and CDR2 are SGHTA and FQGNSA. The CDR3 covers 13 residues. In its sample, this clonotype was seen many times.

The sequencing sample was made of blood. The TCR sequence derives from an older man in good health. This chain uses TRBV7-2 with TRBJ2-7; D perhaps matches TRBD1 (7 bases). CDR3 sequence: CASSFQGGYEQYF. CDR3 nucleotide sequence: TGTGCCAGCAGTTTCCAGGGGGGCTACGAGCAGTACTTC.